This paragraph covers one T cell receptor (beta chain) sequence. These data originate in a study of T cell responses to AZD1222 COVID-19 vaccine. Only in-frame clones appear in the TCRdb table, and some are missing; sequencing was by immunoSEQ multiplex PCR. The data show roughly 130,000 clones, about 88% seen once. The receptor's source is an adult in good health. The input for sequencing was peripheral blood, taken on day 0 of MenACWY control vaccination.

CDR3 DNA sequence: TGTGCCAGCAGCAGCCGATCGACCTCCTACGAGCAGTACTTC. It codes for CASSSRSTSYEQYF. V is TRBV5-4 and J is TRBJ2-7; D remains unclear. Looked up from germline, CDR1 is SGHNT and CDR2 is YYREEE (reference sequence). Trimming removed 4 bases from V and 0 bases from J, with 11 bases in between. The CDR3 runs to 14 residues.